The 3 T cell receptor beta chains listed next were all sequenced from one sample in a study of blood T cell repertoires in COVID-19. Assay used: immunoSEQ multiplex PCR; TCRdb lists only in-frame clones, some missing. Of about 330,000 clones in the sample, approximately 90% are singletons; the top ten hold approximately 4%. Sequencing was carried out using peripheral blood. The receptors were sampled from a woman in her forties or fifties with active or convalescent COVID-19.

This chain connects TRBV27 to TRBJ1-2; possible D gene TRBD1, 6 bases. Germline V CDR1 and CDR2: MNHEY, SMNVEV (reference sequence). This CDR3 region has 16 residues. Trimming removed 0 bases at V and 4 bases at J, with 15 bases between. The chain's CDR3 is CASSLSGGALSYGYTF. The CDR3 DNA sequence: TGTGCCAGCAGTTTATCCGGGGGGGCTCTATCCTATGGCTACACCTTC.

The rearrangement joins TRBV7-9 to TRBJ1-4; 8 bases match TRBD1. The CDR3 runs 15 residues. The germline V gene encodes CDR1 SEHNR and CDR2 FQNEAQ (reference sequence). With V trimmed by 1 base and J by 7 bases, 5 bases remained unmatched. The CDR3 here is CASSLGGTGFEKLFF. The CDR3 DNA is TGTGCCAGCAGCTTAGGTGGGACAGGTTTTGAAAAACTGTTTTTT.

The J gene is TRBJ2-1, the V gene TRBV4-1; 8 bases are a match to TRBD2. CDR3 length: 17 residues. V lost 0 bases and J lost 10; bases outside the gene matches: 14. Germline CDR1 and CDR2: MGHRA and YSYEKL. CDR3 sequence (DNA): TGCGCCAGCAGCCAAGATCTCGGGGGGGAAGAAGGGAAGGAGCAGTTCTTC. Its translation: CASSQDLGGEEGKEQFF.